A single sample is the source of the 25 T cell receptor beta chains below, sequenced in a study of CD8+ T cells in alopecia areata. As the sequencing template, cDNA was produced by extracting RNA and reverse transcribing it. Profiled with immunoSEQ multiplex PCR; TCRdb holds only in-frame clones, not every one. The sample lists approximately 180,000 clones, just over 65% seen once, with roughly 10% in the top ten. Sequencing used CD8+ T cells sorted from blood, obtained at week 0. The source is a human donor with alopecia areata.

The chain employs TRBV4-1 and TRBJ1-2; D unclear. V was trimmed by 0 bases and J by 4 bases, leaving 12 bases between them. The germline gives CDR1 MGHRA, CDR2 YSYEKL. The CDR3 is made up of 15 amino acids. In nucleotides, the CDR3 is TGCGCCAGCAGCCAAGATACGGGAAATCCCTATGGCTACACCTTC. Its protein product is CASSQDTGNPYGYTF.

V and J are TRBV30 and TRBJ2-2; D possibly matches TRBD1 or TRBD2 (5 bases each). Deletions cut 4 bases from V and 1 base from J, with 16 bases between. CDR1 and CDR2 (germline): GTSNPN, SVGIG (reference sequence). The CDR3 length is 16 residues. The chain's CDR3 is CAWNGEQERNTGELFF. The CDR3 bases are TGTGCCTGGAACGGGGAACAGGAGAGGAACACCGGGGAGCTGTTTTTT.

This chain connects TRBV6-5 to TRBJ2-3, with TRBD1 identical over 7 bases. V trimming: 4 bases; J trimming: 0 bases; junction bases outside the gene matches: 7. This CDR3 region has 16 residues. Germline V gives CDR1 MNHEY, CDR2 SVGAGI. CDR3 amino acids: CASSSRDRTSTDTQYF. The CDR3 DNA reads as TGTGCCAGCAGTTCCCGGGACAGAACTAGCACAGATACGCAGTATTTT.

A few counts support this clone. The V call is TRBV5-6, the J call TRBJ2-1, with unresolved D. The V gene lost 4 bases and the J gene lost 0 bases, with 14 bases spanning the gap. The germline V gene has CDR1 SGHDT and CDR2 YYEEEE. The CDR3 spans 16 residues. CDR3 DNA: TGTGCCAGCAGCCCTGGGTACAGCAACTCCTACAATGAGCAGTTCTTC. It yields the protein CASSPGYSNSYNEQFF.

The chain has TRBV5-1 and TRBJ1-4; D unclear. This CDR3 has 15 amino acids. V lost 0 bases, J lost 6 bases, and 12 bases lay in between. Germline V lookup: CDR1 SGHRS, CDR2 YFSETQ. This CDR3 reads CASSLAGPRDEKLFF. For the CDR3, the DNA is TGCGCCAGCAGCTTGGCAGGCCCCCGGGATGAAAAACTGTTTTTT.

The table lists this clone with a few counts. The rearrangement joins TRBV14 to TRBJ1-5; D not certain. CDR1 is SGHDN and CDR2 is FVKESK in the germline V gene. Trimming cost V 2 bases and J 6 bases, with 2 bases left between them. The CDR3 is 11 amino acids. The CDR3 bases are TGTGCCAGCAGCCAAAGTCAGCCCCAGCATTTT. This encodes CASSQSQPQHF.

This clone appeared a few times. For the CDR3, the DNA is TGCAGCGTTATCGACAGGGGCCTCTACGAGCAGTACTTC. Amino acid sequence: CSVIDRGLYEQYF. The rearrangement links TRBV29-1 to TRBJ2-7; 8 nucleotides agree with TRBD1. V shed 5 bases and J 3 bases; nucleotides not matched to a gene: 6. The germline V gene has CDR1 SQVTM and CDR2 ANQGSEA. The CDR3 has 13 residues.

CDR3 protein: CAWSGQGLAYEQYF. CDR3 bases: TGTGCCTGGAGCGGACAGGGTCTTGCCTACGAGCAGTACTTC. The chain employs TRBV30 and TRBJ2-7; 8 bases align to TRBD1. J lost 2 bases, V lost 3 bases, and 6 bases had no gene match. Germline CDR1 reads GTSNPN; CDR2 reads SVGIG (reference sequence). The CDR3 is made up of 14 amino acids.

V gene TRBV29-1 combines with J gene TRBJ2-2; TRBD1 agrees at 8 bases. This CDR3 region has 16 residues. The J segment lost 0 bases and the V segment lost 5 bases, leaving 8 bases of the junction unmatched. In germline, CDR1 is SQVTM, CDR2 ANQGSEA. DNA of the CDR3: TGCAGCGTTCGTCGGGAACAGGGGGCGAACACCGGGGAGCTGTTTTTT. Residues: CSVRREQGANTGELFF.

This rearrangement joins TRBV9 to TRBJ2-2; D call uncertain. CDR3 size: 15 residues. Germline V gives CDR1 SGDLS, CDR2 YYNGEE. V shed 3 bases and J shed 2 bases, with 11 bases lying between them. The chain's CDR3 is CASSAGRSNTGELFF. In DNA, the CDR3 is TGTGCCAGCAGCGCCGGACGGAGCAACACCGGGGAGCTGTTTTTT. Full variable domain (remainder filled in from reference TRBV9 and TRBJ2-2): DSGVTQTPKHLITATGQRVTLRCSPRSGDLSVYWYQQSLDQGLQFLIQYYNGEERAKGNILERFSAQQFPDLHSELNLSSLELGDSALYFCASSAGRSNTGELFFGEGSRLTVL.

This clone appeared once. The CDR3, as DNA: TGTGCCAGCAGTGAAAAATTAAGGGGGGGTACTGAAGCTTTCTTT. Residues: CASSEKLRGGTEAFF. This sequence joins TRBV25-1 and TRBJ1-1, with D maybe TRBD1 (6 bases). Germline assignment: CDR1 MGHDK and CDR2 SYGVNS. This CDR3 has 15 amino acids. V was pared by 2 bases and J by 5 bases, with 15 bases between.

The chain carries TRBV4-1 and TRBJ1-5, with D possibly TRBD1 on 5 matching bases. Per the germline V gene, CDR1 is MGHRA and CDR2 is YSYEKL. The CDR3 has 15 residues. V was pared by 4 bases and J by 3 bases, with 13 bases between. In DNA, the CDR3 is TGCGCCAGCAGCCGGTGGGGGAGCGACAATCAGCCCCAGCATTTT. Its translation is CASSRWGSDNQPQHF.

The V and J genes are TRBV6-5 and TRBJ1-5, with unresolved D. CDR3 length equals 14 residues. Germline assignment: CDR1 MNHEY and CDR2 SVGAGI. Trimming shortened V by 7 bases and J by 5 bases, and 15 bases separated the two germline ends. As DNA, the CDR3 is TGTGCCAGCACCACGACTCCAGGATATCAGCCCCAGCATTTT. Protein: CASTTTPGYQPQHF.

The CDR3 here is CASSLSSLSSYEQYF. For the CDR3, the DNA is TGTGCCAGCAGCTTATCTAGCCTCAGCTCCTACGAGCAGTACTTC. This sequence joins TRBV7-2 and TRBJ2-7, with D tentatively TRBD2 (5 bases). This CDR3 has 15 residues. Germline assignment: CDR1 SGHTA and CDR2 FQGNSA. The ends were cut back, 2 bases at V and 0 bases at J, with 11 bases in the middle.

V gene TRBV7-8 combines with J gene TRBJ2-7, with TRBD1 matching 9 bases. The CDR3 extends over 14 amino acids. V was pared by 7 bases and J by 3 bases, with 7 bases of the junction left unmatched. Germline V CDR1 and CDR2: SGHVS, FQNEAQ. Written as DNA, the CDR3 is TGTGCCAGCACCAACAGGGGGCCCGGCTACGAGCAGTACTTC. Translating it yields CASTNRGPGYEQYF. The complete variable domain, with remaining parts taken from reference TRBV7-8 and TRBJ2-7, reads GAGVSQSPRYKVAKRGQDVALRCDPISGHVSLFWYQQALGQGPEFLTYFQNEAQLDKSGLPSDRFFAERPEGSVSTLKIQRTQQEDSAVYLCASTNRGPGYEQYFGPGTRLTVT.

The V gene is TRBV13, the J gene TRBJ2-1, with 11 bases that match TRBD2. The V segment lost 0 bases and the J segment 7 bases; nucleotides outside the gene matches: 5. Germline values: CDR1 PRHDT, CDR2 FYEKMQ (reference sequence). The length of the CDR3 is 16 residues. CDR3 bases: TGTGCCAGCAGCTTAGGACTAGCGGGGGCTGGGAATGAGCAGTTCTTC. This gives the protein CASSLGLAGAGNEQFF. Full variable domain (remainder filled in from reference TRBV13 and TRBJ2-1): AAGVIQSPRHLIKEKRETATLKCYPIPRHDTVYWYQQGPGQDPQFLISFYEKMQSDKGSIPDRFSAQQFSDYHSELNMSSLELGDSALYFCASSLGLAGAGNEQFFGPGTRLTVL.

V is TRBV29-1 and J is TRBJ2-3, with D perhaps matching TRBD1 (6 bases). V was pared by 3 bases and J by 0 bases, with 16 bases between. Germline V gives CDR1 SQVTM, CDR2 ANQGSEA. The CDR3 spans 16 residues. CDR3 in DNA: TGCAGCGTTGACGGAAGGACAGCCACTAGCACAGATACGCAGTATTTT. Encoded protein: CSVDGRTATSTDTQYF.

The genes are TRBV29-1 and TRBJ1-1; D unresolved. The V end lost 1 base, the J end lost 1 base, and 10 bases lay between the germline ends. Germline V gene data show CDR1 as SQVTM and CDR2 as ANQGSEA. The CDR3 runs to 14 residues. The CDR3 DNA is TGCAGCGTTGAAGTGGTACGGGCGAACACTGAAGCTTTCTTT. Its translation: CSVEVVRANTEAFF.

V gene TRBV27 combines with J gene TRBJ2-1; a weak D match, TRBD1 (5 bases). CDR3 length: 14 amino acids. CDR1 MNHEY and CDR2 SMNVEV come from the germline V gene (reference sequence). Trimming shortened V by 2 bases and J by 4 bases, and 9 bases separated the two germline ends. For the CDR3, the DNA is TGTGCCAGCAGTTTAGACAGCTCTTACAATGAGCAGTTCTTC. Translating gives CASSLDSSYNEQFF.

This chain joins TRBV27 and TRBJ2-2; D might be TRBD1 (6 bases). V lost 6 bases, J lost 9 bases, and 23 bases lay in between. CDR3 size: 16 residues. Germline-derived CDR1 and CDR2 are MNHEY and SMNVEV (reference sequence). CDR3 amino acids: CASSTLYVGGRRELFF. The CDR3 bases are TGTGCCAGCAGCACCCTATACGTTGGGGGCCGCCGGGAGCTGTTTTTT.

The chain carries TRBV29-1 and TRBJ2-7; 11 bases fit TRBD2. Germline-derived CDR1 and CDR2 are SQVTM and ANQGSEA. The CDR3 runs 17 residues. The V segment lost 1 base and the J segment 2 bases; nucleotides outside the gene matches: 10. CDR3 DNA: TGCAGCGTTGAAGGATGGAGGCTAGCGGGGGGCCCCTACGAGCAGTACTTC. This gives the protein CSVEGWRLAGGPYEQYF.

This CDR3 reads CAWSLTFYEQYF. In DNA, the CDR3 is TGTGCCTGGAGCCTGACTTTCTACGAGCAGTACTTC. This chain uses TRBV30 with TRBJ2-7, with D hard to call. The CDR3 has 12 residues. CDR1 and CDR2 (germline): GTSNPN, SVGIG (reference sequence). Trimming left V 3 bases short and J 3 bases short, with 9 bases between.

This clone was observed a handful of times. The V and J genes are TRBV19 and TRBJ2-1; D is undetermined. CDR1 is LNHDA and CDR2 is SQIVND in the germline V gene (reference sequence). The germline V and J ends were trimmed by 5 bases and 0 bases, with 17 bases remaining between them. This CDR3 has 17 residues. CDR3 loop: CASSPYSSTGSYNEQFF. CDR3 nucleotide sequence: TGTGCCAGTAGTCCGTATTCGTCCACGGGCTCCTACAATGAGCAGTTCTTC.

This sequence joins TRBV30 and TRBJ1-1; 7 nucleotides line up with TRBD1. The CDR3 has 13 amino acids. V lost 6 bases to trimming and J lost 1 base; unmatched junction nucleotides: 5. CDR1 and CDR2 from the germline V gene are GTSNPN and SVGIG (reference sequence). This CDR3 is CACWGQKNTEAFF. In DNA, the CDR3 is TGTGCCTGTTGGGGACAGAAGAACACTGAAGCTTTCTTT.

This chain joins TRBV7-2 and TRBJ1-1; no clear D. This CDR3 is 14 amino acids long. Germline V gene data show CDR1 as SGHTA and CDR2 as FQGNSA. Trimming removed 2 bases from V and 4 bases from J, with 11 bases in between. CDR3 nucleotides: TGTGCCAGCAGCTTATATCGGGGATTCACTGAAGCTTTCTTT. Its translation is CASSLYRGFTEAFF.